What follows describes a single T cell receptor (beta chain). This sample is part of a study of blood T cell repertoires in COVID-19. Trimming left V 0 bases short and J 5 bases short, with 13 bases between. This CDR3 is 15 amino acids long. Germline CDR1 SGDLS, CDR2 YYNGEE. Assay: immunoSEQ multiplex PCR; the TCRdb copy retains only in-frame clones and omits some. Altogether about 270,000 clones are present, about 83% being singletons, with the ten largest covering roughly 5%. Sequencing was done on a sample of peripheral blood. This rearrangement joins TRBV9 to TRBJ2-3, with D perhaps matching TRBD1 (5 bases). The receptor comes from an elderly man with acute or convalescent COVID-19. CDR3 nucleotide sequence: TGTGCCAGCAGCGTAGATCCGTGGGGCGTAGATACGCAGTATTTT. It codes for CASSVDPWGVDTQYF.